What follows are 9 T cell receptor beta chains derived from one specimen sequenced in a study of T cells in Graves' hyperthyroidism and ophthalmopathy (dated by TCRdb to the late 2010s). The library came from multiplex PCR. Instrument on record: Illumina HiSeq 2000. The TCR beta CDR3 regions were amplified from the RNA transcripts. For the first round of RT-PCR on the TCR CDR3, the HTBI primer set was used together with the Qiagen OneStep RT-PCR kit. TCRdb took the public reads, trimmed them with fastp at Q25, ran MiXCR for clone calling and kept in-frame beta chains. Entries that share a CDR3 protein sequence are merged under the most common genes and DNA. The table for this sample lists 650,000 to 700,000 distinct CDR3 sequences; roughly a sixth of them were counted only once. The ten largest account for about a sixth of the sample. Material: blood. Every receptor here comes from a man aged 45-65 years with Graves' hyperthyroidism.

Only a few counts were recorded for this clonotype. This chain connects TRBV14 to TRBJ1-2; the D is unclear. The CDR3 length is 13 residues. In germline, CDR1 is SGHDN, CDR2 FVKESK. V shed 1 base and J shed 3 bases, with 6 bases lying between them. CDR3 protein: CASSQGTYYGYTF. CDR3 DNA sequence: TGTGCCAGCAGCCAAGGAACATACTATGGCTACACCTTC. Filled out from reference TRBV14 and TRBJ1-2, the complete variable domain reads EAGVTQFPSHSVIEKGQTVTLRCDPISGHDNLYWYRRVMGKEIKFLLHFVKESKQDESGMPNNRFLAERTGGTYSTLKVQPAELEDSGVYFCASSQGTYYGYTFGSGTRLTVV.

This clonotype was observed many times. This chain joins TRBV9 and TRBJ2-2; possible D gene TRBD1, 5 bases. The length of the CDR3 is 14 residues. V lost 3 bases and J 3 bases, leaving 9 bases between the germline ends. Germline V lookup: CDR1 SGDLS, CDR2 YYNGEE. The CDR3 loop is CASSDEQDTGELFF. In nucleotides, the CDR3 is TGTGCCAGCAGCGACGAACAGGACACCGGGGAGCTGTTTTTT. The full variable domain, with the rest looked up from reference TRBV9 and TRBJ2-2, is DSGVTQTPKHLITATGQRVTLRCSPRSGDLSVYWYQQSLDQGLQFLIQYYNGEERAKGNILERFSAQQFPDLHSELNLSSLELGDSALYFCASSDEQDTGELFFGEGSRLTVL.

This clonotype occurred many times. The rearrangement uses TRBV12-3 or TRBV12-4 and TRBJ1-1; D might be TRBD1 (6 bases). Trimming stripped 2 bases from V and 1 base from J, with 14 bases between. There are 16 residues in the CDR3. The CDR3 DNA is TGTGCCAGCAGTTTAACCCCACAGGGAGGGAACACTGAAGCTTTCTTT. Residues: CASSLTPQGGNTEAFF.

The chain employs TRBV15 and TRBJ1-3; D is perhaps TRBD1 (5 bases). The germline V gene has CDR1 LNHNV and CDR2 YYDKDF (reference sequence). The ends were cut back, 0 bases at V and 2 bases at J, with 8 bases in the middle. CDR3 size: 15 residues. The CDR3 nucleotides read TGTGCCACCAGCAGAGACAGGGCGGCTGGAAACACCATATATTTT. It is translated as CATSRDRAAGNTIYF.

This clonotype was found many times. CDR3 protein: CASSIRASGRDNEQFF. CDR3 nucleotide sequence: TGTGCCAGTAGTATAAGGGCTAGCGGGAGGGACAATGAGCAGTTCTTC. V gene TRBV19 combines with J gene TRBJ2-1; the match to TRBD2 covers 12 bases. With V trimmed by 2 bases and J by 5 bases, 4 bases remained unmatched. Per germline, CDR1 LNHDA and CDR2 SQIVND (reference sequence). This CDR3 contains 16 residues.

The chain recombines TRBV10-1 with TRBJ2-1; 10 nucleotides match TRBD2. V dropped 6 bases and J dropped 6; count of bases not matched to a gene: 11. Germline V gives CDR1 WNHNN, CDR2 SYGVQD (reference sequence). The CDR3 loop spans 16 amino acids. CDR3 residues: CASSQSILAGSNEQFF. CDR3 bases: TGCGCCAGCAGCCAAAGTATACTAGCGGGAAGCAATGAGCAGTTCTTC.

This clonotype was seen repeatedly, ten times or more. J is TRBJ1-1 and V is TRBV10-1; D is possibly TRBD1 (6 bases). V lost 8 bases to trimming and J lost 7 bases, with 20 bases between them. This CDR3 is built from 14 residues. The germline V gene encodes CDR1 WNHNN and CDR2 SYGVQD (reference sequence). DNA of the CDR3: TGCGCCAGCCAGGGGACAAAGGGGGGACATGAAGCTTTCTTT. Its protein is CASQGTKGGHEAFF.

J is TRBJ2-3 and V is TRBV2; perhaps D is TRBD1 or TRBD2 (6 bases each). Trimming shortened V by 6 bases and J by 2 bases, and 12 bases separated the two germline ends. This CDR3 comprises 14 residues. CDR1 is SNHLY and CDR2 is FYNNEI in the germline V gene. The CDR3 DNA follows: TGTGCCAGCAGGCCACGGGGGCTCACAGATACGCAGTATTTT. Protein sequence: CASRPRGLTDTQYF. The variable domain in full, completed from reference TRBV2 and TRBJ2-3, reads EPEVTQTPSHQVTQMGQEVILRCVPISNHLYFYWYRQILGQKVEFLVSFYNNEISEKSEIFDDQFSVERPDGSNFTLKIRSTKLEDSAMYFCASRPRGLTDTQYFGPGTRLTVL.

CDR3 protein: CASSAAEGANYGYTF. CDR3 coding DNA: TGTGCCAGCAGCGCCGCGGAAGGAGCTAACTATGGCTACACCTTC. This sequence joins TRBV9 and TRBJ1-2; D gene uncertain. Germline V gene data show CDR1 as SGDLS and CDR2 as YYNGEE. The CDR3 sequence is 15 residues long. Deletions cut 3 bases from V and 0 bases from J, with 12 bases between.